Below, 26 T cell receptor beta chains from the same sample are listed, as sequenced in a study of response to subunit inactivated influenza vaccine (dated by TCRdb to the late 2010s). Library prep was done by RT-PCR. Reads for this sample came from an Illumina HiSeq 2500. TCRdb took the public reads, trimmed them with fastp at Q25, ran MiXCR for clone calling and kept in-frame beta chains. Each entry is one CDR3 protein sequence, shown with its most common DNA and genes. Within this sample are fewer than 250,000 distinct CDR3 sequences, with under 15% of them counted one time only. The leading ten clones occupy about 26% of the sample. The specimen was CD8+ T cells sorted from PBMCs, collected about 5 days after vaccination. Receptors were obtained from a man between 50 and 59 years old who received an inactivated influenza vaccine. Donor details come from another sample of the same person, matched by shared clones.

This clonotype has a handful of counts. This chain joins TRBV11-1 and TRBJ2-1; D might be TRBD2 (6 bases). V was cut by 1 base and J by 0 bases, with 10 bases left in between. The CDR3 has 16 residues. Germline lookup yields CDR1 SGHAT and CDR2 FQDESV (reference sequence). CDR3 residues: CASSLEGLSSYNEQFF. The CDR3 DNA reads as TGTGCCAGCAGCTTAGAGGGACTGAGCTCCTACAATGAGCAGTTCTTC.

This clonotype occurred a few times. The chain combines TRBV7-8 with TRBJ2-1; 9 nucleotides match TRBD2. Trimming took 3 bases from V and 6 from J; bases not matched to a gene: 6. The V gene's germline CDR1 is SGHVS and CDR2 FQNEAQ. The length of the CDR3 is 15 residues. The CDR3 spells CASSFAGGYANEQFF. CDR3 nucleotides: TGTGCCAGCAGCTTTGCGGGGGGGTACGCCAATGAGCAGTTCTTC.

This clonotype was detected only a few times. V is TRBV15 and J is TRBJ2-7; TRBD2 is a possible D gene (5 bases). CDR1 LNHNV and CDR2 YYDKDF come from the germline V gene (reference sequence). The CDR3 runs to 13 residues. Deletions cut 1 base from V and 13 bases from J, with 17 bases between. The CDR3 coding sequence is TGTGCCACCAGCAGAGTGACGGGAAGGGATAAATACTTC. Amino acids: CATSRVTGRDKYF.

This clonotype turned up a few times. The chain joins TRBV20-1 to TRBJ2-5, with 13 bases fitting TRBD2. Per the germline V gene, CDR1 is DFQATT and CDR2 is SNEGSKA (reference sequence). The length of the CDR3 is 15 residues. The V gene end was trimmed by 2 bases and the J gene end by 5 bases; junction bases not matched to a gene: 5. The DNA of the CDR3 is TGCAGTGCTAGAACTAGCGGGAGGGCCGGGGAGACCCAGTACTTC. Its translation: CSARTSGRAGETQYF.

This chain joins TRBV2 and TRBJ2-3, with TRBD2 as a possible D gene (5 bases). This CDR3 spans 12 amino acids. CDR1 and CDR2 (germline): SNHLY, FYNNEI. V was pared by 9 bases and J by 4 bases, with 11 bases between. The CDR3 reads CASLDYSDTQYF. The CDR3 DNA reads TGTGCCAGTCTAGACTACTCAGATACGCAGTATTTT.

This rearrangement joins TRBV13 to TRBJ2-3; 9 bases align to TRBD2. Per germline, CDR1 PRHDT and CDR2 FYEKMQ (reference sequence). J was trimmed by 0 bases and V by 1 base; bases with no gene match: 2. This CDR3 has 16 amino acids. The CDR3 DNA reads as TGTGCCAGCAGCTTAGAGCGGGAGGACAGCACAGATACGCAGTATTTT. Its translation: CASSLEREDSTDTQYF.

This clonotype was seen more than once but under ten times. V gene TRBV10-1 combines with J gene TRBJ2-2; D ambiguous. Trimming took off 9 bases at V and 8 bases at J, with 16 bases between the two ends. The germline V gene has CDR1 WNHNN and CDR2 SYGVQD (reference sequence). The CDR3 contains 13 residues. The CDR3 sequence: CASASVKLGELFF. In DNA, the CDR3 is TGCGCCAGTGCTTCGGTCAAGTTAGGGGAGCTGTTTTTT.

The gene calls are TRBV11-2 and TRBJ2-3; D might be TRBD2 (6 bases). This CDR3 is built from 18 residues. Germline-derived CDR1 and CDR2 are SGHAT and FQNNGV. The V gene lost 2 bases and the J gene lost 5 bases, with 23 bases spanning the gap. Here the CDR3 reads CASSLSWRGKFRVDTQYF. CDR3 coding DNA: TGTGCCAGCAGCTTATCTTGGAGGGGAAAGTTCCGGGTAGATACGCAGTATTTT.

The gene calls are TRBV12-3 or TRBV12-4 and TRBJ2-7; no clear D gene. This CDR3 region has 13 residues. The V gene lost 5 bases and the J gene lost 4 bases, with 12 bases spanning the gap. CDR3 amino acids: CASSPPDGYEQYF. CDR3 DNA: TGTGCCAGCAGTCCCCCGGACGGGTACGAGCAGTACTTC.

The chain employs TRBV6-1 and TRBJ2-7; TRBD1 aligns across 9 bases. The CDR3 is made up of 15 amino acids. J lost 5 bases, V lost 5 bases, and 10 bases had no gene match. Per the germline V gene, CDR1 is MNHNS and CDR2 is SASEGT. The CDR3 sequence is CASSLTGTGYHEQYF. Here the CDR3 DNA reads TGTGCCAGCAGTCTAACAGGGACAGGGTACCACGAGCAGTACTTC.

J is TRBJ1-5 and V is TRBV11-2; 8 bases map to TRBD1. Germline V gene lookup returns CDR1 SGHAT and CDR2 FQNNGV. CDR3 length: 14 amino acids. V lost 3 bases, J lost 4 bases, and 2 bases stayed unmatched. Here the CDR3 DNA reads TGTGCCAGCAGCTTCGGGACAGGTAATCAGCCCCAGCATTTT. Its translation: CASSFGTGNQPQHF.

The V call is TRBV28, the J call TRBJ2-1; either TRBD1 or TRBD2 may supply D (5 bases each). CDR1 and CDR2 from the germline V gene are MDHEN and SYDVKM. Trimming removed 1 base from V and 9 bases from J, with 16 bases in between. The CDR3 sequence is 15 residues long. This CDR3 is CASSLSLLGEREQFF. The DNA of the CDR3 is TGTGCCAGCAGTTTATCCCTTCTGGGGGAGCGTGAGCAGTTCTTC. The entire variable domain, with the rest obtained from reference TRBV28 and TRBJ2-1, is as follows: DVKVTQSSRYLVKRTGEKVFLECVQDMDHENMFWYRQDPGLGLRLIYFSYDVKMKEKGDIPEGYSVSREKKERFSLILESASTNQTSMYLCASSLSLLGEREQFFGPGTRLTVL.

This clonotype was detected many times. This chain links TRBV6-2 or TRBV6-3 with TRBJ2-3; weak D call: TRBD1 (5 bases). The CDR3 has 14 residues. CDR1 and CDR2 (germline): MNHEY, SVGEGT. V shed 8 bases and J shed 2 bases, with 14 bases lying between them. CDR3 residues: CASHLNRLTDTQYF. CDR3 coding DNA: TGTGCCAGCCACCTTAACAGGCTCACAGATACGCAGTATTTT.

The chain has TRBV14 and TRBJ2-7; 8 positions match TRBD2. V was pared by 4 bases and J by 0 bases, with 11 bases of the junction left unmatched. CDR1 is SGHDN, CDR2 FVKESK, per germline. CDR3 length equals 17 residues. CDR3 in amino acids: CASSPVEGGRSSYEQYF. CDR3 nucleotides: TGTGCCAGCAGCCCTGTCGAGGGCGGGAGGAGCTCCTACGAGCAGTACTTC.

This clonotype was observed a few times. The chain uses TRBV7-8 and TRBJ2-5; 8 bases map to TRBD2. This CDR3 is 16 amino acids long. The germline gives CDR1 SGHVS, CDR2 FQNEAQ. V shed 5 bases, J shed 0 bases, and the junction held 8 bases outside the gene matches. The CDR3, as DNA: TGTGCCAGCAGCCCCGGGACTAGGCCGTACCAAGAGACCCAGTACTTC. This sequence encodes CASSPGTRPYQETQYF.

The V gene is TRBV11-2, the J gene TRBJ2-2, with 10 bases that match TRBD2. Germline lookup yields CDR1 SGHAT and CDR2 FQNNGV. Trimming removed 5 bases from V and 7 bases from J; junction bases left unmatched: 10. CDR3 length: 16 residues. In DNA form, the CDR3 reads TGTGCCAGCAGCCCCCCTAGCGGGAGACGATTCGGGGAGCTGTTTTTT. As protein: CASSPPSGRRFGELFF.

This chain connects TRBV6-2 or TRBV6-3 to TRBJ2-1; 7 nucleotides match TRBD2. CDR3 length: 16 residues. The germline V gene encodes CDR1 MNHEY and CDR2 SVGEGT. With V trimmed by 2 bases and J by 1 base, 5 bases remained unmatched. The CDR3 region has the DNA TGTGCCAGCAGTTACACCTTTAGCGGGTCCTACAATGAGCAGTTCTTC. Protein product: CASSYTFSGSYNEQFF.

This clonotype was found a few times. The V call is TRBV5-1, the J call TRBJ2-7; 10 bases line up with TRBD1. The CDR3 has 13 residues. The V and J ends lost 4 bases and 6 bases, in that order; junction bases with no gene match: 4. The germline V gene has CDR1 SGHRS and CDR2 YFSETQ. The CDR3 is CASSAGTGVEQYF. The CDR3 nucleotides are TGCGCCAGCAGCGCCGGGACAGGGGTCGAGCAGTACTTC.

In this sample, this clonotype turned up a few times. The chain links TRBV12-5 to TRBJ2-1; the D is unclear. V was pared by 6 bases and J by 8 bases, with 23 bases between. The CDR3 spans 16 residues. CDR1 is LGHNT and CDR2 is FRNRAP in the germline V gene. The CDR3 sequence: CASGAELLPGWDEQFF. The CDR3 nucleotides are TGTGCTAGTGGGGCGGAGTTACTTCCAGGTTGGGATGAGCAGTTCTTC.

This clonotype has only a few counts. V is TRBV7-9 and J is TRBJ1-4; D not resolved. Trimming shortened V by 6 bases and J by 7 bases, and 12 bases separated the two germline ends. Germline CDR1 and CDR2: SEHNR and FQNEAQ (reference sequence). The CDR3 contains 13 residues. CDR3: CASSQALTEKLFF. The DNA for the CDR3 is TGTGCCAGCAGTCAAGCACTGACTGAAAAACTGTTTTTT. Supplemented by reference TRBV7-9 and TRBJ1-4, the full variable domain reads DTGVSQNPRHKITKRGQNVTFRCDPISEHNRLYWYRQTLGQGPEFLTYFQNEAQLEKSRLLSDRFSAERPKGSFSTLEIQRTEQGDSAMYLCASSQALTEKLFFGSGTQLSVL.

Worth noting for this clonotype: Its ends do not fully match the called genes, so a read error is possible. This chain uses TRBV4-2 with TRBJ2-1; the D gene could be TRBD1 or TRBD2 (5 bases each). CDR1 is LGHNA, CDR2 YNFKEQ, per germline. The CDR3 spans 13 residues. CDR3: CASCQLDPGPKFF. The CDR3 DNA reads as TGTGCCAGCTGCCAACTCGACCCGGGACCGAAGTTCTTC.

The rearrangement links TRBV20-1 to TRBJ1-5; no clear D gene. Looked up from germline, CDR1 is DFQATT and CDR2 is SNEGSKA (reference sequence). The CDR3 runs to 14 residues. CDR3 DNA sequence: TGCAGCGTCAAAGGGCCCTATAGCAATCAGCCCCAGCATTTT. It translates to CSVKGPYSNQPQHF.

This clonotype was seen only a few times. The chain carries TRBV5-5 and TRBJ2-7; D is possibly TRBD1 (6 bases). This CDR3 region has 16 residues. V lost 4 bases to trimming and J lost 3 bases, with 20 bases between them. The germline V gene encodes CDR1 SGHKS and CDR2 YYEKEE (reference sequence). For the CDR3, the DNA is TGTGCCAGCAGCCGCCTTTTTGGGGGACACTTCTACGAGCAGTACTTC. Amino acid sequence: CASSRLFGGHFYEQYF.

The table lists this clonotype with many counts. The CDR3 bases are TGCGCCAGCAGCCAAGATGTAAGCTACTACGAGCAGTACTTC. Protein product: CASSQDVSYYEQYF. The V and J genes are TRBV4-3 and TRBJ2-7, with unresolved D. CDR1 is LGHNA, CDR2 YSLEER, per germline. CDR3 length: 14 amino acids. V was clipped by 0 bases and J by 3 bases, with 9 bases between them.

This clonotype has a handful of counts. This chain connects TRBV13 to TRBJ2-6; the D gene is possibly TRBD2 (6 bases). This CDR3 comprises 17 residues. The germline V and J ends were trimmed by 2 bases and 1 base, with 12 bases remaining between them. The germline V gene encodes CDR1 PRHDT and CDR2 FYEKMQ (reference sequence). CDR3: CASSLLGGLSGANVLTF. The CDR3 DNA reads TGTGCCAGCAGCTTACTGGGAGGCCTTTCTGGGGCCAACGTCCTGACTTTC.

V gene TRBV7-9 combines with J gene TRBJ2-2; 8 bases line up with TRBD1. V lost 1 base to trimming and J lost 7 bases; unmatched junction nucleotides: 5. The length of the CDR3 is 15 residues. From germline, CDR1 is SEHNR and CDR2 FQNEAQ (reference sequence). CDR3 loop: CASSLVQGAGGELFF. The CDR3 region has the DNA TGTGCCAGCAGCTTAGTGCAGGGGGCCGGCGGGGAGCTGTTTTTT. Full variable domain (missing parts from reference TRBV7-9 and TRBJ2-2): DTGVSQNPRHKITKRGQNVTFRCDPISEHNRLYWYRQTLGQGPEFLTYFQNEAQLEKSRLLSDRFSAERPKGSFSTLEIQRTEQGDSAMYLCASSLVQGAGGELFFGEGSRLTVL.